The TCR beta chain under discussion was sequenced for a study of response to subunit inactivated influenza vaccine. TCRdb reprocessed the RT-PCR reads with MiXCR, giving one entry per CDR3 protein. The sample shows roughly 780,000 distinct CDR3 sequences, roughly 18% of them seen only once. General study results and limits: That few new T cells are recruited by each seasonal influenza vaccination was the authors' suggestion.

Remarks on this clonotype: Its antigen is unknown.

The V gene's germline CDR1 is SNHLY and CDR2 FYNNEI. CDR3 length: 15 residues. Trimming pared 2 bases from V and 0 bases from J, leaving 9 bases between. The source is a man aged 50-60 years who received an inactivated influenza vaccine. Source: PBMCs from blood, taken roughly 5 days after vaccination. This sequence joins TRBV2 and TRBJ2-3; D is unclear. CDR3 sequence: CASSERLTSTDTQYF. In DNA form, the CDR3 reads TGTGCCAGCAGTGAAAGATTAACTAGCACAGATACGCAGTATTTT. Full variable domain (remainder filled in from reference TRBV2 and TRBJ2-3): EPEVTQTPSHQVTQMGQEVILRCVPISNHLYFYWYRQILGQKVEFLVSFYNNEISEKSEIFDDQFSVERPDGSNFTLKIRSTKLEDSAMYFCASSERLTSTDTQYFGPGTRLTVL.